This paragraph reports one TCR beta chain. Generated by immunoSEQ multiplex PCR, the TCRdb table keeps only in-frame clones and is missing some. The sample shows some 500,000 clones, roughly 88% of them seen only once. This record comes from a study of blood T cell repertoires in COVID-19. CDR1 and CDR2 from the germline V gene are MNHEY and SMNVEV (reference sequence). The CDR3 has 15 residues. The V gene lost 1 base and the J gene lost 7 bases, with 13 bases spanning the gap. The gene calls are TRBV27 and TRBJ1-4; possibly TRBD1 for D (5 bases). This TCR was sampled from a woman aged 40 to 49 who had recovered from COVID-19. The specimen sequenced was PBMCs or T cells enriched from blood (not recorded which). The CDR3 bases are TGTGCCAGCAGTTTATTTTTTCGCGGGACTGAAAAACTGTTTTTT. It is translated as CASSLFFRGTEKLFF.